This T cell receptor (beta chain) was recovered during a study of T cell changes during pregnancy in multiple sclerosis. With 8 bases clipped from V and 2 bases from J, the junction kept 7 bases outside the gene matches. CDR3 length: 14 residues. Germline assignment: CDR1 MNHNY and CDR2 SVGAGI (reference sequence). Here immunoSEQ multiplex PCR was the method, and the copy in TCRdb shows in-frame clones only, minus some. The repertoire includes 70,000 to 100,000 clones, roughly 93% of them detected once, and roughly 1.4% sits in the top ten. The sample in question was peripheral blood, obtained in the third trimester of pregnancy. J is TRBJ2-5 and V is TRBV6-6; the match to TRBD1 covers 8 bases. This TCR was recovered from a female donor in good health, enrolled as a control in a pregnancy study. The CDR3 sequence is CASGSGTGQETQYF. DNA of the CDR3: TGTGCCAGCGGGTCCGGGACAGGACAAGAGACCCAGTACTTC.